The source of this TCR beta chain is a study of blood T cell repertoires in COVID-19. Turning to the study itself: The United States, Italy and Spain were the sources of the acute and convalescent COVID-19 samples.

Germline V lookup: CDR1 WSHSY, CDR2 SAAADI. The CDR3 is 13 amino acids. V was clipped by 5 bases and J by 8 bases, with 15 bases between them. The assay was immunoSEQ multiplex PCR, and TCRdb's table has in-frame clones only and misses some. Of under 35,000 clones listed, around nine tenths were seen once; the top ten hold roughly 13%. Sequencing input: peripheral blood. V and J are TRBV10-2 and TRBJ1-1; D is unclear. This TCR derives from a human donor with active COVID-19. The donor label of this sample is uncertain. The CDR3 bases are TGCGCCAGCAGTCATAGCCTCAGCGGGGAAGCTTTCTTT. It translates to CASSHSLSGEAFF.